The 5 T cell receptor beta chains reported below all come from one sample, sequenced in a study of blood T cell repertoires in COVID-19. Sequencing was performed with immunoSEQ multiplex PCR; in TCRdb, only in-frame clones are kept and a portion is missing. This table has 150,000 or so clones, around 79% appearing once. The material sequenced was peripheral blood. These receptors were taken from a man older than 75 with acute or convalescent COVID-19.

The chain employs TRBV7-2 and TRBJ2-2; perhaps TRBD1 as D (6 bases). Trimming took off 0 bases at V and 0 bases at J, with 8 bases between the two ends. Germline CDR1 reads SGHTA; CDR2 reads FQGNSA. The CDR3 totals 16 residues. CDR3 coding DNA: TGTGCCAGCAGCTTAGCTCCAGGGGCGAACACCGGGGAGCTGTTTTTT. Amino acid sequence: CASSLAPGANTGELFF.

J is TRBJ1-3 and V is TRBV28; 9 positions match TRBD1. The trim removed 6 bases at V and 2 bases at J, leaving 5 bases unmatched. The CDR3 loop spans 15 amino acids. Germline V gives CDR1 MDHEN, CDR2 SYDVKM. The CDR3 bases are TGTGCCAGCAGCGGGACAGGGAACACTGGAAACACCATATATTTT. It codes for CASSGTGNTGNTIYF.

The chain employs TRBV10-3 and TRBJ1-5; D not resolved. Trimming shortened V by 5 bases and J by 9 bases, and 14 bases separated the two germline ends. The CDR3 sequence is 13 residues long. CDR1 and CDR2 (germline): ENHRY, SYGVKD. The chain's CDR3 is CAISSVGEWPQHF. The CDR3 nucleotides read TGTGCCATCAGTTCAGTCGGGGAATGGCCCCAGCATTTT.

The chain combines TRBV12-3 or TRBV12-4 with TRBJ1-2; 8 bases are shared with TRBD1. This CDR3 is 13 amino acids long. V lost 5 bases, J lost 4 bases, and 3 bases stayed unmatched. The CDR3 DNA reads as TGTGCCAGCAGTCGCCAGGGGGCCTATGGCTACACCTTC. It specifies CASSRQGAYGYTF.

This clone turned up a few times. The chain links TRBV7-9 to TRBJ1-1; D may be TRBD1 (6 bases). Germline V gives CDR1 SEHNR, CDR2 FQNEAQ (reference sequence). CDR3 length: 17 amino acids. V was clipped by 6 bases and J by 6 bases, with 26 bases between them. In nucleotides, the CDR3 is TGTGCCAGCAGTAGTGGTCGTACAGGGAGAGAGAGGGCTGAAGCTTTCTTT. Protein sequence: CASSSGRTGRERAEAFF.